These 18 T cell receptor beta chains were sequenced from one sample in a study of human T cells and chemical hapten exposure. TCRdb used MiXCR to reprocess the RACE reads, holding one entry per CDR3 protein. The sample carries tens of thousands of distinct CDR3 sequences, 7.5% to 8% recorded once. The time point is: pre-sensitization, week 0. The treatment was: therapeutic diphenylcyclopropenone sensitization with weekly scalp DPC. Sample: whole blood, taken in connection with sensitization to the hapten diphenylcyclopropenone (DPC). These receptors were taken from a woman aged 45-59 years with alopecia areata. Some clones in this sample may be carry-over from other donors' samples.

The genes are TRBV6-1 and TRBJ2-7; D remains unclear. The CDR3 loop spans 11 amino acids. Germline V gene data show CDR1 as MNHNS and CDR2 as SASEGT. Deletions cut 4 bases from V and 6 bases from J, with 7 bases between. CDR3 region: CASSVIGEQYF. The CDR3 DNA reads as TGTGCCAGCAGTGTAATAGGCGAGCAGTACTTC.

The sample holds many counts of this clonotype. CDR3 residues: CASSSLLGQYTEAFF. DNA for the CDR3: TGCGCCAGCAGCTCCCTCCTCGGACAGTACACTGAAGCTTTCTTT. V usage is TRBV5-1 and J usage is TRBJ1-1; D possibly corresponds to TRBD1 (6 bases). CDR3 length equals 15 residues. In germline, CDR1 is SGHRS, CDR2 YFSETQ. Trimming pared 3 bases from V and 3 bases from J, leaving 15 bases between.

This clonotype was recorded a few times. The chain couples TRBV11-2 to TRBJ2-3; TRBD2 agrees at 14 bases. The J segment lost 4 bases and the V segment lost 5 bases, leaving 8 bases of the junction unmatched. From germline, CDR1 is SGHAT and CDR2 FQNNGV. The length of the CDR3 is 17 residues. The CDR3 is CASSGGLAGANADTQYF. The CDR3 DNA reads TGTGCCAGCAGCGGGGGACTAGCGGGAGCTAACGCAGATACGCAGTATTTT.

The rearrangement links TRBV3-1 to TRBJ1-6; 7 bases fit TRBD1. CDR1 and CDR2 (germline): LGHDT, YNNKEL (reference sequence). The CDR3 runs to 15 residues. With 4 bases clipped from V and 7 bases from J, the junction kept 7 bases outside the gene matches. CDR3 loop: CASSPSTGENSPLHF. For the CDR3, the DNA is TGTGCCAGCAGCCCATCAACAGGGGAGAATTCACCCCTCCACTTT.

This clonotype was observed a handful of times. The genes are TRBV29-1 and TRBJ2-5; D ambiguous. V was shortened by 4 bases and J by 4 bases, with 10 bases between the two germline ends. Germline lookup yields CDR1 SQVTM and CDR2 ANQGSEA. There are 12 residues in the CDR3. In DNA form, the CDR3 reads TGCAGCGTTGGTCCAGGTCGAGAGACCCAGTACTTC. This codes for CSVGPGRETQYF.

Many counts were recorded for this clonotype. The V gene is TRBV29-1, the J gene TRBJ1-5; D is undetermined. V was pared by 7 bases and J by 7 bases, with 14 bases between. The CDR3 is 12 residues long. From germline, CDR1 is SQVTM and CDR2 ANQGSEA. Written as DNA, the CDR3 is TGCAGCGCCCGGGATCCCGGACAGCCCCAGCATTTT. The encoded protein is CSARDPGQPQHF.

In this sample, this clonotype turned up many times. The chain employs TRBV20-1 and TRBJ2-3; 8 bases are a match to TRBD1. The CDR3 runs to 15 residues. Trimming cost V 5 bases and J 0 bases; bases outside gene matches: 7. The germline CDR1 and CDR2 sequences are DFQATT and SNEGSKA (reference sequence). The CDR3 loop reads CSASTGAPSTDTQYF. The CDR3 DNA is TGCAGTGCTTCGACAGGGGCGCCGAGCACAGATACGCAGTATTTT.

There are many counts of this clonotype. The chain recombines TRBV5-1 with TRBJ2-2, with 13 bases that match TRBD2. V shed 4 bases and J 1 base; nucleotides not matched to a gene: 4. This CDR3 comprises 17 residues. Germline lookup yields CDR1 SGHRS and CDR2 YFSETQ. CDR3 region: CASSPRTSGRNTGELFF. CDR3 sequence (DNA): TGCGCCAGCAGCCCAAGGACTAGCGGGAGGAACACCGGGGAGCTGTTTTTT.

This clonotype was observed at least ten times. The CDR3 region has the DNA TGTGCCAGCAGCAAAGTTAGGGGCCAAGAGACCCAGTACTTC. Translating it yields CASSKVRGQETQYF. The chain couples TRBV21-1 to TRBJ2-5; the D call of TRBD1 is as the table states it, not checked on the DNA. TRBV21-1 is an annotated pseudogene. CDR3 length equals 14 residues.

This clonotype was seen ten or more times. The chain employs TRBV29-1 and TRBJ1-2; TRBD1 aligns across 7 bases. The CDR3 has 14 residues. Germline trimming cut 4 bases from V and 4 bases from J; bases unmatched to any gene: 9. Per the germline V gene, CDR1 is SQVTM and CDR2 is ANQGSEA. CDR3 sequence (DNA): TGCAGCGTTGGACTAACCGGGACAGCCTATGGCTACACCTTC. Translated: CSVGLTGTAYGYTF. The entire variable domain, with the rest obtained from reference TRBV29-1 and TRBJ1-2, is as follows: SAVISQKPSRDICQRGTSLTIQCQVDSQVTMMFWYRQQPGQSLTLIATANQGSEATYESGFVIDKFPISRPNLTFSTLTVSNMSPEDSSIYLCSVGLTGTAYGYTFGSGTRLTVV.

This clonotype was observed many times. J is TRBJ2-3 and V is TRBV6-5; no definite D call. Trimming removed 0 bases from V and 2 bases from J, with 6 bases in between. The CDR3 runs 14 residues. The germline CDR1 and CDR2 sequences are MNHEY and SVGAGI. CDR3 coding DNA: TGTGCCAGCAGTTACTCGAGAGCCACAGATACGCAGTATTTT. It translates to CASSYSRATDTQYF.

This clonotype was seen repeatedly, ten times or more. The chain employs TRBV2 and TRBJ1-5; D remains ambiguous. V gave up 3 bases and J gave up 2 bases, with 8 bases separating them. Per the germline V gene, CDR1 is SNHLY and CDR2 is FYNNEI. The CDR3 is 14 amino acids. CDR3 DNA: TGTGCCAGCAGTGAGCAGAGGCGCAATCAGCCCCAGCATTTT. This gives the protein CASSEQRRNQPQHF.

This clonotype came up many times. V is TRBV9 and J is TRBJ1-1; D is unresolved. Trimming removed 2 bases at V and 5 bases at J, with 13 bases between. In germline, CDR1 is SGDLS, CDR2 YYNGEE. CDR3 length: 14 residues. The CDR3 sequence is CASSVREARTEAFF. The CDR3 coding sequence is TGTGCCAGCAGCGTCCGGGAGGCGAGGACTGAAGCTTTCTTT.

The CDR3 protein is CASRGKGTPNYGYTF. CDR3 sequence (DNA): TGTGCCAGCAGGGGAAAGGGCACACCTAACTATGGCTACACCTTC. The chain employs TRBV28 and TRBJ1-2; D is undetermined. The V gene lost 6 bases and the J gene lost 0 bases, with 14 bases spanning the gap. The CDR3 consists of 15 residues. The V gene's germline CDR1 is MDHEN and CDR2 SYDVKM.

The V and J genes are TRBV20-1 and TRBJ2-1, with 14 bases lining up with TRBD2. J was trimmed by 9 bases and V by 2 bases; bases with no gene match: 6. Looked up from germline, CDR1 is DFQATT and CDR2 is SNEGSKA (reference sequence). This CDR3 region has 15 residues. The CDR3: CSARPGLAGVGEQFF. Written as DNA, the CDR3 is TGCAGTGCTAGACCGGGACTAGCGGGAGTAGGTGAGCAGTTCTTC.

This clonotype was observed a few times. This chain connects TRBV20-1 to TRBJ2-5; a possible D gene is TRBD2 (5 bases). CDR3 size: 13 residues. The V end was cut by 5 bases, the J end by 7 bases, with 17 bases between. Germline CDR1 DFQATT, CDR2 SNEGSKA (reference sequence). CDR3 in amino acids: CSAVQTERRTQYF. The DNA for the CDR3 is TGCAGTGCTGTACAAACGGAGCGGCGGACCCAGTACTTC.

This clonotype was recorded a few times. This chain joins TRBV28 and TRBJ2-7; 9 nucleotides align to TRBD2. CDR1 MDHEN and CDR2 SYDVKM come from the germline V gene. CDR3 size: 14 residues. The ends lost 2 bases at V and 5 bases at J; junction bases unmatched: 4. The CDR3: CASSLAGGLNEQYF. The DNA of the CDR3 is TGTGCCAGCAGTTTAGCGGGAGGGTTAAACGAGCAGTACTTC.

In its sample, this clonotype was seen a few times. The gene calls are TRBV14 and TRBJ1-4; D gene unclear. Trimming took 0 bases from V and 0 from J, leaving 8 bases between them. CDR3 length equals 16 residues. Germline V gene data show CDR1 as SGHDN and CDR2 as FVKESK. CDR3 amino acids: CASSQETTATNEKLFF. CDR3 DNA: TGTGCCAGCAGCCAAGAGACAACTGCAACTAATGAAAAACTGTTTTTT.